The 14 T cell receptor beta chains reported below all come from one sample, sequenced in a study of blood T cell repertoires in COVID-19. TCRdb's table, derived via immunoSEQ multiplex PCR, lists solely in-frame clones and lacks some. The sample has roughly 250,000 clones; around 87% are singletons. Sequenced input: peripheral blood. The receptors were gathered from a man in his fifties or sixties who had recovered from COVID-19.

This clone showed up just a few times. The chain couples TRBV4-1 to TRBJ1-3, with D possibly being TRBD1 (6 bases). V dropped 1 base and J dropped 3 bases, with 16 bases sitting between them. The CDR3 sequence is 17 residues long. Germline CDR1 reads MGHRA; CDR2 reads YSYEKL. The chain's CDR3 is CASSQVPGGLGGNTIYF. As DNA, the CDR3 is TGCGCCAGCAGCCAAGTTCCGGGGGGCCTGGGTGGAAACACCATATATTTT.

The rearrangement joins TRBV12-3 or TRBV12-4 to TRBJ1-2, with 7 nucleotides matching TRBD1. The CDR3 sequence is 13 residues long. Trimming at V came to 8 bases and at J to 5 bases, leaving 8 bases not matched to a gene. In DNA, the CDR3 is TGTGCCAGCCGAAGACAGGGCTCGTATGGCTACACCTTC. Translation gives CASRRQGSYGYTF.

This sequence joins TRBV5-1 and TRBJ2-3; 7 bases line up with TRBD1. CDR3 length: 15 amino acids. Germline CDR1 and CDR2: SGHRS and YFSETQ. The V gene end was trimmed by 4 bases and the J gene end by 4 bases; junction bases not matched to a gene: 9. The CDR3 sequence is CASSPSRQGPDTQYF. DNA for the CDR3: TGCGCCAGCAGCCCTTCACGACAGGGACCAGATACGCAGTATTTT. The full variable domain, completed using reference TRBV5-1 and TRBJ2-3, is KAGVTQTPRYLIKTRGQQVTLSCSPISGHRSVSWYQQTPGQGLQFLFEYFSETQRNKGNFPGRFSGRQFSNSRSEMNVSTLELGDSALYLCASSPSRQGPDTQYFGPGTRLTVL.

This sequence joins TRBV3-1 (or the pseudogene TRBV3-2) and TRBJ2-7; D remains ambiguous. This CDR3 is built from 14 residues. Germline V gene sequence: CDR1 LGHDT, CDR2 YNNKEL (reference sequence). The V end lost 0 bases, the J end lost 2 bases, and 8 bases lay between the germline ends. The CDR3 sequence: CASSQDKRAYEQYF. The CDR3 DNA follows: TGTGCCAGCAGCCAAGACAAGCGAGCCTACGAGCAGTACTTC.

The chain recombines TRBV7-8 with TRBJ2-7; D is unclear. The CDR3 runs to 11 residues. CDR1 is SGHVS, CDR2 FQNEAQ, per germline. Trimming stripped 4 bases from V and 2 bases from J, with 3 bases between. CDR3 in amino acids: CASSSTYEQYF. In DNA form, the CDR3 reads TGTGCCAGCAGCTCCACCTACGAGCAGTACTTC.

The gene calls are TRBV28 and TRBJ1-2; maybe TRBD1 (5 bases). Trimming removed 7 bases at V and 0 bases at J, with 12 bases between. The length of the CDR3 is 14 residues. Germline assignment: CDR1 MDHEN and CDR2 SYDVKM. As DNA, the CDR3 is TGTGCCAGCATCTCGGGGGGGACTAACTATGGCTACACCTTC. Protein: CASISGGTNYGYTF.

This clone was observed a few times. The gene calls are TRBV30 and TRBJ1-3; a weak D match, TRBD1 (6 bases). CDR3 length equals 12 residues. Trimming removed 6 bases from V and 5 bases from J, with 11 bases in between. The germline gives CDR1 GTSNPN, CDR2 SVGIG (reference sequence). The CDR3 sequence: CACPQGRNTIYF. The CDR3 DNA reads as TGTGCCTGCCCACAGGGAAGAAACACCATATATTTT.

The V call is TRBV7-9, the J call TRBJ2-2, with 8 bases identical to TRBD1. CDR3 length equals 15 residues. Looked up from germline, CDR1 is SEHNR and CDR2 is FQNEAQ (reference sequence). The J segment lost 5 bases and the V segment lost 1 base, leaving 3 bases of the junction unmatched. CDR3 amino acids: CASSLVGQATGELFF. CDR3 coding DNA: TGTGCCAGCAGCTTAGTGGGACAGGCAACCGGGGAGCTGTTTTTT. The variable domain in full, with the rest retrieved from reference TRBV7-9 and TRBJ2-2, is DTGVSQNPRHKITKRGQNVTFRCDPISEHNRLYWYRQTLGQGPEFLTYFQNEAQLEKSRLLSDRFSAERPKGSFSTLEIQRTEQGDSAMYLCASSLVGQATGELFFGEGSRLTVL.

The gene calls are TRBV7-9 and TRBJ1-4, with TRBD1 matching 7 bases. This CDR3 is 16 amino acids long. Unmatched junction bases numbered 14, after V lost 5 bases and J lost 8 bases. From germline, CDR1 is SEHNR and CDR2 FQNEAQ (reference sequence). The CDR3 DNA reads as TGTGCCAGCAGCCTTACCCGACAGGGAGTAAAGGAAAAACTGTTTTTT. Its translation is CASSLTRQGVKEKLFF.

This clone has just one count. The rearrangement uses TRBV24-1 and TRBJ1-2, with D unresolved. Germline V gene data show CDR1 as KGHDR and CDR2 as SFDVKD. V lost 4 bases, J lost 10 bases, and 21 bases lay in between. This CDR3 region has 15 residues. CDR3 nucleotide sequence: TGTGCCACCAGTGACACTGGGCCCTCACCTATGGTCTACACCTTC. Its translation: CATSDTGPSPMVYTF.

The V and J genes are TRBV3-1 (or the pseudogene TRBV3-2) and TRBJ1-2; D is uncertain. V was cut by 1 base and J by 2 bases, with 8 bases left in between. The CDR3 extends over 14 amino acids. The germline V gene has CDR1 LGHDT and CDR2 YNNKEL (reference sequence). As DNA, the CDR3 is TGTGCCAGCAGCCAAGCCTCCGGGAACTATGGCTACACCTTC. Its protein product is CASSQASGNYGYTF.

This chain connects TRBV2 to TRBJ2-3; D is perhaps TRBD2 (5 bases). In germline, CDR1 is SNHLY, CDR2 FYNNEI. This CDR3 is 17 amino acids long. Trimming left V 5 bases short and J 0 bases short, with 18 bases between. CDR3 protein: CASSNPGLPLSTDTQYF. Written as DNA, the CDR3 is TGTGCCAGCAGTAACCCTGGACTTCCCCTTAGCACAGATACGCAGTATTTT.

Points on this clone: Other DNA sequences in this specimen translate into the identical CDR3. This chain uses TRBV9 with TRBJ1-2; D is possibly TRBD1 (5 bases). The CDR3 consists of 13 residues. Between the trimmed V and J ends, which lost 2 bases and 2 bases, there was a span of 7 bases. CDR1 SGDLS and CDR2 YYNGEE come from the germline V gene. DNA of the CDR3: TGTGCCAGCAGCGTTGACAGAAACTATGGCTACACCTTC. It yields the protein CASSVDRNYGYTF.

The gene calls are TRBV10-1 and TRBJ2-3; TRBD2 matches at 10 bases. The CDR3 is 17 amino acids. Germline CDR1 reads WNHNN; CDR2 reads SYGVQD (reference sequence). The junction had 8 bases not matched to a gene; V was cut back by 3 bases and J by 2 bases. The CDR3 reads CASSDPLAGELTDTQYF. CDR3 bases: TGCGCCAGCAGTGACCCTCTAGCGGGGGAACTCACAGATACGCAGTATTTT.